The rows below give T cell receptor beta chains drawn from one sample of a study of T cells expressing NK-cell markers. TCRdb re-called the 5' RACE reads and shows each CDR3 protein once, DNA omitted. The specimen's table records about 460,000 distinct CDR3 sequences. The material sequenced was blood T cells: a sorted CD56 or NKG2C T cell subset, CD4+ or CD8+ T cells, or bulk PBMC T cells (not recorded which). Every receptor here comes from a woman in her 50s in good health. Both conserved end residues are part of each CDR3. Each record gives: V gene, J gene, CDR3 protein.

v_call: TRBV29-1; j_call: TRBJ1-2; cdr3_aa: CSAGGPSGYTF
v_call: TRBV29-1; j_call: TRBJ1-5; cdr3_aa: CSTRQGVNQPQHF
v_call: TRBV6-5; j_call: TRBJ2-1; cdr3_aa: CASRPTRGFFAFF
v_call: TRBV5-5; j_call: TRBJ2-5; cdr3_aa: CASSWVDRAPRRETQYF
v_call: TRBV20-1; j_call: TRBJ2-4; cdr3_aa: CSAILAGGKNIQYF
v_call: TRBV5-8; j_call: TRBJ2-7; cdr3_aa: CASSFRFLPWTVISYEQYF
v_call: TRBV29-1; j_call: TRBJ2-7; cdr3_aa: CSVGGGLAGYEQYF
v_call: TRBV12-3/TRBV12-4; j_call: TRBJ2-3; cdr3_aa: CAIKGLAPGDTQYF
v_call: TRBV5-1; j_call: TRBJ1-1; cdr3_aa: CASSSGQLHTEAFF
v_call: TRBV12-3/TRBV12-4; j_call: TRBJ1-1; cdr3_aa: CASSINRGNAEAFF
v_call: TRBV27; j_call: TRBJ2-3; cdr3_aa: CASSSPGGARDTQYF
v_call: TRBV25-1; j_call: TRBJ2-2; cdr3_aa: CASSRGGGPGELFF
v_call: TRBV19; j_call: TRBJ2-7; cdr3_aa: CASSHGSSYEQYF
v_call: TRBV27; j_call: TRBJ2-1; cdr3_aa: CASSTAPGGSSYNEQFF
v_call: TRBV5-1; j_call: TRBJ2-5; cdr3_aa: CASSHQPTGAKETQYF
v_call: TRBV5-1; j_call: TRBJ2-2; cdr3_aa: CASTRTGRTNTGELFF
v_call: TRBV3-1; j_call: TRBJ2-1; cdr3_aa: CASSQGSVQFF
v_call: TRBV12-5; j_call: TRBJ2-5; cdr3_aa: CASGLGNAGGQETQYF
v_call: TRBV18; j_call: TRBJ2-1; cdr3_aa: CASSPLLAGASRDEQFF
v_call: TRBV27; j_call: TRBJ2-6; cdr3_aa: CASSIRLSGANVLTF
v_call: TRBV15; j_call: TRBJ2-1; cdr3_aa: CATSRGGLAGGFSGNEQFF
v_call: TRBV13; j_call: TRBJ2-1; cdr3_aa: CASSPGQPYEQFF
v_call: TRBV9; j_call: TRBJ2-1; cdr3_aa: CASTPAASGGKEQFF
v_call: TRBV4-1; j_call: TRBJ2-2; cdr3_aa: CASSRNLWGGDRTGELFF
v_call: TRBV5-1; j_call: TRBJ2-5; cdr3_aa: CASSSDRDETQYF
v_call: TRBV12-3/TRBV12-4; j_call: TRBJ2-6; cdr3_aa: CASSPSWGSGANVLTF
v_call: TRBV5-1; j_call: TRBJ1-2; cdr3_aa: CASRPENYGYTF
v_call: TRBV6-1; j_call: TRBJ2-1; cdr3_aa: CASRSLAQEQFF
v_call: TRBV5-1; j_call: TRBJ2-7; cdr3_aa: CASSLGGVAGIRYEQYF
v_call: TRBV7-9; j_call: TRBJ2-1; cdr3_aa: CASSLRLAGGREQFF
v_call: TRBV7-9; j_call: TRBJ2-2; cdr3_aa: CASKSGGNTGELFF
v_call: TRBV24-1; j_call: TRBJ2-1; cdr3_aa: CATSDLPGPRFF
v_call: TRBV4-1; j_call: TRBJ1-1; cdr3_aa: CASSPGPGWETEAFF
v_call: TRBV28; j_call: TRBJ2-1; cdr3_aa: CASSLLKAGSSYNEQFF
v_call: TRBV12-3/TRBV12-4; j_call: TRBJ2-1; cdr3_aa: CASSLVVGRSTSEQFF
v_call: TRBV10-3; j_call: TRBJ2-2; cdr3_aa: CAISIGQRELFF
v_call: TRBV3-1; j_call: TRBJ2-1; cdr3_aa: CASSQARWRDYEQFF
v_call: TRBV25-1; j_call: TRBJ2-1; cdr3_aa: CASSESPEWTYNEQFF
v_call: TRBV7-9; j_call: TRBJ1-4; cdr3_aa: CASSLAGRGVDEKLFF
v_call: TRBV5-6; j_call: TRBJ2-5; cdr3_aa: CASSPAGLAGETQYF
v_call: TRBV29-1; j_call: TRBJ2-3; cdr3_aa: CSVEDLSGGTQYF
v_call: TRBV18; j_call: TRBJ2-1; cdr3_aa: CASSRGQGATGGSYNEQFF